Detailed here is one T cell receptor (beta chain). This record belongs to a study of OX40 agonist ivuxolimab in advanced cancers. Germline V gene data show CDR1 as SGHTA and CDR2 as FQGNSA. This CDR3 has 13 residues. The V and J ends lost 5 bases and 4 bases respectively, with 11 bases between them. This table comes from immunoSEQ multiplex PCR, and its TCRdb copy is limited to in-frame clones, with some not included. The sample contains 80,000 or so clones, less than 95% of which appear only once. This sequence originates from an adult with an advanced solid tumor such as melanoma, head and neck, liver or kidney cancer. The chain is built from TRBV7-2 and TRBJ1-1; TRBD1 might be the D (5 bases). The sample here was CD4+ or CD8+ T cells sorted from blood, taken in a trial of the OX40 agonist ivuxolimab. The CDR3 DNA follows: TGTGCCAGCAGCCTAACAGGACTCACTGAAGCTTTCTTT. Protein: CASSLTGLTEAFF.